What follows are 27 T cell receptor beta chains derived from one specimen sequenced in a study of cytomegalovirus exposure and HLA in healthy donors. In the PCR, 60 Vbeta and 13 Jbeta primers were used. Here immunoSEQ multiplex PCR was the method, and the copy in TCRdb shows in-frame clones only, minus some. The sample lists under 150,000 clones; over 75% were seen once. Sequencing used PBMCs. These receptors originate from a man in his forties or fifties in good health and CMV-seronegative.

In DNA, the CDR3 is TGTGCCAGCAGGCCCAGCGGGACTACTTCCTACGAGCAGTACTTC. Amino acid sequence: CASRPSGTTSYEQYF. The chain has TRBV6-5 and TRBJ2-7; 7 nucleotides match TRBD2. J lost 1 base, V lost 6 bases, and 9 bases had no gene match. The CDR3 consists of 15 residues. Per the germline V gene, CDR1 is MNHEY and CDR2 is SVGAGI.

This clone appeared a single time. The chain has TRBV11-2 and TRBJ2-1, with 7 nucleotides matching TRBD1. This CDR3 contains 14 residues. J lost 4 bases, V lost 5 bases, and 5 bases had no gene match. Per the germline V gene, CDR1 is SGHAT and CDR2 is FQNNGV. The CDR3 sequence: CASSPPGQYNEQFF. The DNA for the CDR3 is TGTGCCAGCAGCCCTCCGGGACAGTACAATGAGCAGTTCTTC.

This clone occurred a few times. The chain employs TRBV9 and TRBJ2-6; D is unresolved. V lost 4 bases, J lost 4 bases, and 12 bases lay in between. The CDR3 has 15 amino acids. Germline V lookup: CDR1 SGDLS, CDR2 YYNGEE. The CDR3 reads CASSKTSLGANVLTF. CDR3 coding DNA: TGTGCCAGCAGCAAGACATCTCTGGGGGCCAACGTCCTGACTTTC.

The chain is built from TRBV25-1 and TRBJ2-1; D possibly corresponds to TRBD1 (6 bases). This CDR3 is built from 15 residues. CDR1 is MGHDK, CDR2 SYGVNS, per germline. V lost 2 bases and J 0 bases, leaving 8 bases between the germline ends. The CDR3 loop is CASSERQASYNEQFF. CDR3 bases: TGTGCCAGCAGTGAACGACAGGCCTCCTACAATGAGCAGTTCTTC.

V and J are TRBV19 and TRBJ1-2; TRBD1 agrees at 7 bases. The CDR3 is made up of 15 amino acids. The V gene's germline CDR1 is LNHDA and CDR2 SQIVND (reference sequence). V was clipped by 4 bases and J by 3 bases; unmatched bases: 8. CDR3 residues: CASSTAPTGDYGYTF. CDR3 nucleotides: TGTGCCAGTAGTACAGCTCCAACAGGGGACTATGGCTACACCTTC.

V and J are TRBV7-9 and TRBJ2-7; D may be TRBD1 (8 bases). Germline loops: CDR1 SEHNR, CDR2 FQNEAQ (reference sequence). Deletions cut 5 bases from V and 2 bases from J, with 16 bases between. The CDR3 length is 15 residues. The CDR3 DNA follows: TGTGCCAGCAGCCGATGGGGGGGACAGGCCTACGAGCAGTACTTC. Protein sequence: CASSRWGGQAYEQYF. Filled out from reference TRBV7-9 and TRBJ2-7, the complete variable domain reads DTGVSQNPRHKITKRGQNVTFRCDPISEHNRLYWYRQTLGQGPEFLTYFQNEAQLEKSRLLSDRFSAERPKGSFSTLEIQRTEQGDSAMYLCASSRWGGQAYEQYFGPGTRLTVT.

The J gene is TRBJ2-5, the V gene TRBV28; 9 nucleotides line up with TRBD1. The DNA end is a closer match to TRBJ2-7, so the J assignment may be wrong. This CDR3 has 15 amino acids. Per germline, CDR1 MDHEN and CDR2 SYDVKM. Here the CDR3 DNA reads TGTGCCAGCAGCCCGGGACAGGGCGTTTACCACGAGCAGTACTTC. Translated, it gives CASSPGQGVYHEQYF.

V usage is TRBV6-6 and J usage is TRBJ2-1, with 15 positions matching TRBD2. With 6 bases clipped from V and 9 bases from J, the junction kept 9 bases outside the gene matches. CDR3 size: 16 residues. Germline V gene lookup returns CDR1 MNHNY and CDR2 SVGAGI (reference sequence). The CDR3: CASRLGLAGGGTEQFF. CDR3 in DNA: TGTGCCAGCAGACTAGGACTAGCGGGAGGGGGCACTGAGCAGTTCTTC.

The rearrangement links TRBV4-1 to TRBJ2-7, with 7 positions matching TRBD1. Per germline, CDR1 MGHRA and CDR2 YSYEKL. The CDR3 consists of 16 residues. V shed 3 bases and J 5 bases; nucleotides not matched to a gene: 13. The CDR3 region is CASSQTSTGTNNEQYF. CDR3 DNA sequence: TGCGCCAGCAGCCAGACCTCGACAGGGACCAACAACGAGCAGTACTTC.

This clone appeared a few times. DNA for the CDR3: TGTGCCAGCAGCCCCCCCGGGACAGGGGTCTCCGAGCAGTACTTC. This translates into CASSPPGTGVSEQYF. The V and J genes are TRBV7-2 and TRBJ2-7; 10 bases align to TRBD1. CDR1 and CDR2 (germline): SGHTA, FQGNSA. The CDR3 length is 15 residues. After removal of 5 bases from V and 6 bases from J, the junction contained 10 bases not matched to a gene.

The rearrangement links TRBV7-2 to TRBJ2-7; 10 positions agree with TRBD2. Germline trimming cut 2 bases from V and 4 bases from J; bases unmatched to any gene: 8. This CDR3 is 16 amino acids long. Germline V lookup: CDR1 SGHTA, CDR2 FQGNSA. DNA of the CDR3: TGTGCCAGCAGCTTACAGCCTAGCGGGAGTGGGTACGAGCAGTACTTC. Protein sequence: CASSLQPSGSGYEQYF.

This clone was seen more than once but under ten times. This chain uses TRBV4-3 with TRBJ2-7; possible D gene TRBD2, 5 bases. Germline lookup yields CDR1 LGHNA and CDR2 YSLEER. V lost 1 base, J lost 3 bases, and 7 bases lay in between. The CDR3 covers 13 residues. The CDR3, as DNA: TGCGCCAGCAGCCAAGTCCGGGGCTACGAGCAGTACTTC. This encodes CASSQVRGYEQYF.

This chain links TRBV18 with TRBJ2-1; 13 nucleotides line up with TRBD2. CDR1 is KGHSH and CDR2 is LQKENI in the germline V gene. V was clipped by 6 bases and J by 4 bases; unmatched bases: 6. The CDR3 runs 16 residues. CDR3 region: CASSPTSGRGYNEQFF. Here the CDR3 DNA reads TGTGCCAGCTCGCCTACTAGCGGGAGGGGGTACAATGAGCAGTTCTTC.

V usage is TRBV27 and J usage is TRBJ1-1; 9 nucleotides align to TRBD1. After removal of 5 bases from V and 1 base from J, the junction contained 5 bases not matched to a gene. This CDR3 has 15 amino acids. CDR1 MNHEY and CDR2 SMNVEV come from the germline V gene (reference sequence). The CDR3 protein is CASSPRQGGNTEAFF. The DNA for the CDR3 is TGTGCCAGCAGTCCGCGACAGGGGGGGAACACTGAAGCTTTCTTT.

The CDR3 coding sequence is TGTGCCAGCAGCCTAATAGCGGGAACCACAGATACGCAGTATTTT. Translated, it gives CASSLIAGTTDTQYF. This sequence joins TRBV7-6 and TRBJ2-3; 8 nucleotides line up with TRBD2. The V and J ends lost 5 bases and 2 bases, in that order; junction bases with no gene match: 6. CDR3 length equals 15 residues. In germline, CDR1 is SGHVS, CDR2 FNYEAQ.

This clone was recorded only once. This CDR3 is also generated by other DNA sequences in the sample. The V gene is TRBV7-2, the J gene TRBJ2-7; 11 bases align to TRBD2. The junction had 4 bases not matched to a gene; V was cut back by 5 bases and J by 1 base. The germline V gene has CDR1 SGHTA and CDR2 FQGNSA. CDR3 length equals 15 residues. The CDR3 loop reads CASSRLAGGSYEQYF. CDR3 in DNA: TGTGCCAGCAGCCGGCTAGCGGGGGGATCCTACGAGCAGTACTTC.

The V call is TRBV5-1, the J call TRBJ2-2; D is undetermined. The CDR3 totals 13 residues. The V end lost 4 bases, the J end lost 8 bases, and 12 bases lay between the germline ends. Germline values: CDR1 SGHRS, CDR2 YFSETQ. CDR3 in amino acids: CASSNYATGELFF. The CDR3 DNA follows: TGCGCCAGCAGCAACTACGCAACTGGGGAGCTGTTTTTT.

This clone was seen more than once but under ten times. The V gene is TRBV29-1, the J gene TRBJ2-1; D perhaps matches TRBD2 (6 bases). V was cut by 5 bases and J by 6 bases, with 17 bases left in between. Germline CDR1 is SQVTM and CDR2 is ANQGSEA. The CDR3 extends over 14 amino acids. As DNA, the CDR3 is TGCAGCGTTTGGGCCGGTAGCGGAGGCAATGAGCAGTTCTTC. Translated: CSVWAGSGGNEQFF.

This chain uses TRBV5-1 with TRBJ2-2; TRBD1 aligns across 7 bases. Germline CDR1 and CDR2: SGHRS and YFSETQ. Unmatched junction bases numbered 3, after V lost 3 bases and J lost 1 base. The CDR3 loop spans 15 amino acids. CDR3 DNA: TGCGCCAGCAGCTCGGGACAGCAGAACACCGGGGAGCTGTTTTTT. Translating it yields CASSSGQQNTGELFF.

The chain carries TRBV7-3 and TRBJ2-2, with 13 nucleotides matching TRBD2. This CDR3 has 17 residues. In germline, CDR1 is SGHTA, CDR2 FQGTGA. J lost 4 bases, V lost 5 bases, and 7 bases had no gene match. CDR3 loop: CASSKLAGGPGTGELFF. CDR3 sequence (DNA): TGTGCCAGCAGCAAACTAGCGGGAGGGCCCGGCACCGGGGAGCTGTTTTTT.

The CDR3 DNA reads as TGTGCCAGTAGTATAGGAATTGGACTCAACACTGAAGCTTTCTTT. Amino acid sequence: CASSIGIGLNTEAFF. The rearrangement uses TRBV19 and TRBJ1-1, with D uncertain. Germline V gene lookup returns CDR1 LNHDA and CDR2 SQIVND (reference sequence). The CDR3 spans 15 residues. Trimming left V 1 base short and J 2 bases short, with 11 bases between. The full variable domain, with the rest looked up from reference TRBV19 and TRBJ1-1, is DGGITQSPKYLFRKEGQNVTLSCEQNLNHDAMYWYRQDPGQGLRLIYYSQIVNDFQKGDIAEGYSVSREKKESFPLTVTSAQKNPTAFYLCASSIGIGLNTEAFFGQGTRLTVV.

The CDR3 region is CSVETSGGSYEQYF. For the CDR3, the DNA is TGCAGCGTTGAGACTAGCGGGGGGAGCTACGAGCAGTACTTC. This sequence joins TRBV29-1 and TRBJ2-7; 13 bases align to TRBD2. The V gene end was trimmed by 3 bases and the J gene end by 3 bases; junction bases not matched to a gene: 2. The CDR3 has 14 amino acids. Germline loops: CDR1 SQVTM, CDR2 ANQGSEA.

The CDR3 protein is CARLNRVCYEQYF. CDR3 in DNA: TGCGCCAGGCTAAACAGGGTTTGTTACGAGCAGTACTTC. J is TRBJ2-7 and V is TRBV5-1; tentatively, D is TRBD1 (6 bases). This CDR3 region has 13 residues. V gave up 8 bases and J gave up 4 bases, with 16 bases separating them. Germline CDR1 and CDR2: SGHRS and YFSETQ.

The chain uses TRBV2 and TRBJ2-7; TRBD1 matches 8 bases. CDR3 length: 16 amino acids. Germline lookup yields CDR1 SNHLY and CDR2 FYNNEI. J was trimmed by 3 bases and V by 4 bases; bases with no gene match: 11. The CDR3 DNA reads TGTGCCAGCAGTGGGGGCGACGGGACAGGAAGCTACGAGCAGTACTTC. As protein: CASSGGDGTGSYEQYF.

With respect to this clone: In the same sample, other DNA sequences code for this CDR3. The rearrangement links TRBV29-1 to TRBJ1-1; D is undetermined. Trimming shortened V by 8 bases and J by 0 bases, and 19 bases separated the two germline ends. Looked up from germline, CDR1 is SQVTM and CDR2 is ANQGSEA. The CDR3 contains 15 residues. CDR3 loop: CSLAILNPLNTEAFF. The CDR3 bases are TGCAGCCTAGCTATCTTGAACCCTTTGAACACTGAAGCTTTCTTT.

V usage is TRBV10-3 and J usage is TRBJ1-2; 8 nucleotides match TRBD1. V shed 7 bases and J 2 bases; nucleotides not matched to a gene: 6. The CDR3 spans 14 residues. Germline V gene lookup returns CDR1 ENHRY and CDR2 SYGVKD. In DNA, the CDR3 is TGTGCCATCACGGTTCAGGGGGCGAACTATGGCTACACCTTC. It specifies CAITVQGANYGYTF.

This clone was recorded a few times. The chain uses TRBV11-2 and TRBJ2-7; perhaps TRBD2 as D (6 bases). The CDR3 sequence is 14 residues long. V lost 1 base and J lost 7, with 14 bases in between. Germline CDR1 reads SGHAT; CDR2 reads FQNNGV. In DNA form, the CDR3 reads TGTGCCAGCAGCTTAGGGGGGGTCTTATGGGAGCAGTACTTC. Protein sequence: CASSLGGVLWEQYF.